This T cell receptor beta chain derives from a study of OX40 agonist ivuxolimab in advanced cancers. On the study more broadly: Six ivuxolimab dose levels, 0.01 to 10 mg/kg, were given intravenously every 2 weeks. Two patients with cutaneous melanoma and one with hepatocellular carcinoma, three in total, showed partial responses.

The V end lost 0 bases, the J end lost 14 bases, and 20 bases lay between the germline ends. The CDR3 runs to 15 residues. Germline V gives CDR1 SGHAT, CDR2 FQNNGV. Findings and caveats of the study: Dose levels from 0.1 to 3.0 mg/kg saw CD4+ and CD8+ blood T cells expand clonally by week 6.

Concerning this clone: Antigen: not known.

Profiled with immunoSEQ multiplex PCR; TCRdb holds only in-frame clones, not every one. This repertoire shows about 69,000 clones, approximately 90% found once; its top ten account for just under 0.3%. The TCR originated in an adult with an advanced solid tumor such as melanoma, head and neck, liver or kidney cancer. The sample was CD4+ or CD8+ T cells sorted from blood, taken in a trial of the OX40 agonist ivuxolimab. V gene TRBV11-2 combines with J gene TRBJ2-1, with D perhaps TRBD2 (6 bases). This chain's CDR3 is CASSLDGGDFAFKFF. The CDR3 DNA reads TGTGCCAGCAGCTTAGATGGAGGGGACTTTGCGTTTAAGTTCTTC.